Below, 32 T cell receptor beta chains from the same sample are listed, as sequenced in a study of cytotoxic CD8 clonotypes in ibrutinib-treated CLL. This table comes from immunoSEQ multiplex PCR, and its TCRdb copy is limited to in-frame clones, with some not included. The table records about 29,000 clones, about 75% of them present only once. Sample: PBMCs, taken after 36 months of ibrutinib treatment. The receptors originated from a human donor with chronic lymphocytic leukemia.

DNA of the CDR3: TGTGCCAGCTCACAGGGGTCCACATACGAGCAGTACTTC. It translates to CASSQGSTYEQYF. V gene TRBV18 combines with J gene TRBJ2-7; the D gene is possibly TRBD1 (5 bases). V lost 4 bases and J lost 4, with 11 bases in between. The CDR3 is 13 amino acids. Germline CDR1 and CDR2: KGHSH and LQKENI.

The chain has TRBV5-4 and TRBJ2-7, with a weak D call TRBD1 (5 bases). Trimming stripped 2 bases from V and 3 bases from J, with 12 bases between. This CDR3 region has 14 residues. Germline CDR1 reads SGHNT; CDR2 reads YYREEE (reference sequence). CDR3 DNA sequence: TGTGCCAGCAGCTTTGGGCAGGGTTACTACGAGCAGTACTTC. It translates to CASSFGQGYYEQYF. Based on the CDR3 plus reference TRBV5-4 and TRBJ2-7, the full variable domain is ETGVTQSPTHLIKTRGQQVTLRCSSQSGHNTVSWYQQALGQGPQFIFQYYREEENGRGNFPPRFSGLQFPNYSSELNVNALELDDSALYLCASSFGQGYYEQYFGPGTRLTVT.

This chain uses TRBV20-1 with TRBJ1-1; D not resolved. Trimming removed 1 base at V and 11 bases at J, with 8 bases between. The length of the CDR3 is 10 residues. Germline V CDR1 and CDR2: DFQATT, SNEGSKA (reference sequence). The CDR3 region is CSARGVNAFF. The CDR3 DNA follows: TGCAGTGCTAGAGGGGTAAATGCTTTCTTT.

V and J are TRBV5-1 and TRBJ1-3; D is uncertain. This CDR3 contains 16 residues. Germline CDR1 reads SGHRS; CDR2 reads YFSETQ. Trimming stripped 4 bases from V and 0 bases from J, with 14 bases between. The CDR3 DNA reads TGCGCCAGCAGCCCCTCGGACGGAAGCTCTGGAAACACCATATATTTT. Protein sequence: CASSPSDGSSGNTIYF.

The J gene is TRBJ2-4, the V gene TRBV9; 7 bases fit TRBD1. The junction had 9 bases not matched to a gene; V was cut back by 0 bases and J by 6 bases. CDR1 is SGDLS, CDR2 YYNGEE, per germline. The CDR3 runs to 16 residues. The CDR3 coding sequence is TGTGCCAGCAGCGTAGAGTCAGACAGGGACCGAAACATTCAGTACTTC. Amino acid sequence: CASSVESDRDRNIQYF. The entire variable domain, with the rest obtained from reference TRBV9 and TRBJ2-4, is as follows: DSGVTQTPKHLITATGQRVTLRCSPRSGDLSVYWYQQSLDQGLQFLIQYYNGEERAKGNILERFSAQQFPDLHSELNLSSLELGDSALYFCASSVESDRDRNIQYFGAGTRLSVL.

This clone was seen a few times. CDR3 DNA: TGTGCCAGCAGTTGGTTGGCGAATTCGAACACCGGGGAGCTGTTTTTT. Translation: CASSWLANSNTGELFF. The V gene is TRBV6-6, the J gene TRBJ2-2, with D uncertain. The CDR3 is 16 residues long. Germline values: CDR1 MNHNY, CDR2 SVGAGI (reference sequence). The V end lost 4 bases, the J end lost 0 bases, and 12 bases lay between the germline ends.

V gene TRBV21-1 combines with J gene TRBJ2-7. TRBV21-1 is a pseudogene locus. This CDR3 is built from 15 residues. The CDR3 sequence is CASSKVPQKTYEQYF. The DNA of the CDR3 is TGTGCCAGCAGCAAAGTGCCCCAAAAGACCTACGAGCAGTACTTC.

This clone appeared a few times. The chain links TRBV5-1 to TRBJ2-5; D ambiguous. V lost 3 bases, J lost 2 bases, and 11 bases lay in between. Germline assignment: CDR1 SGHRS and CDR2 YFSETQ. The CDR3 sequence is 14 residues long. The CDR3 DNA follows: TGCGCCAGCAGCTCGAGCGACGGACAAGAGACCCAGTACTTC. As protein: CASSSSDGQETQYF.

J is TRBJ1-2 and V is TRBV6-5, with D uncertain. The ends were cut back, 2 bases at V and 2 bases at J, with 6 bases in the middle. The CDR3 consists of 13 residues. Germline values: CDR1 MNHEY, CDR2 SVGAGI. CDR3 region: CASSYRQNYGYTF. CDR3 DNA: TGTGCCAGCAGTTACCGGCAGAACTATGGCTACACCTTC.

A few counts support this clone. V usage is TRBV7-9 and J usage is TRBJ1-1, with a tentative D call TRBD1 (5 bases). V shed 8 bases and J shed 5 bases, with 12 bases lying between them. Germline CDR1 is SEHNR and CDR2 is FQNEAQ (reference sequence). CDR3 length equals 12 residues. This chain's CDR3 is CASQKQVTEAFF. The CDR3 nucleotides are TGTGCCAGCCAAAAACAGGTTACTGAAGCTTTCTTT.

The chain recombines TRBV15 with TRBJ2-1; perhaps TRBD2 as D (6 bases). Germline V lookup: CDR1 LNHNV, CDR2 YYDKDF (reference sequence). This CDR3 is built from 15 residues. Trimming took off 0 bases at V and 6 bases at J, with 12 bases between the two ends. CDR3 nucleotide sequence: TGTGCCACCAGCAGAGATCGGGGGTACGGCAATGAGCAGTTCTTC. The encoded protein is CATSRDRGYGNEQFF.

V and J are TRBV2 and TRBJ1-1, with a possible D match to TRBD1 (6 bases). Germline V gene data show CDR1 as SNHLY and CDR2 as FYNNEI. Trimming took off 4 bases at V and 0 bases at J, with 21 bases between the two ends. The CDR3 consists of 18 residues. CDR3 sequence reads: CASSVGTPTWRMNTEAFF. The DNA of the CDR3 is TGTGCCAGCAGTGTCGGGACACCCACTTGGAGGATGAACACTGAAGCTTTCTTT.

V and J are TRBV2 and TRBJ1-2, with TRBD1 as a possible D gene (5 bases). Germline CDR1 SNHLY, CDR2 FYNNEI. The germline V and J ends were trimmed by 3 bases and 7 bases, with 12 bases remaining between them. This CDR3 is 13 amino acids long. CDR3 region: CASSDRDVRGYTF. Written as DNA, the CDR3 is TGTGCCAGCAGTGACAGGGACGTTCGTGGCTACACCTTC. Supplemented by reference TRBV2 and TRBJ1-2, the full variable domain reads EPEVTQTPSHQVTQMGQEVILRCVPISNHLYFYWYRQILGQKVEFLVSFYNNEISEKSEIFDDQFSVERPDGSNFTLKIRSTKLEDSAMYFCASSDRDVRGYTFGSGTRLTVV.

This clone has at least ten counts. The genes are TRBV6-5 and TRBJ1-2; D gene unclear. Germline assignment: CDR1 MNHEY and CDR2 SVGAGI. CDR3 length: 12 residues. V was cut by 6 bases and J by 0 bases, with 5 bases left in between. The CDR3 here is CASRETNYGYTF. CDR3 DNA: TGTGCCAGCAGAGAAACTAACTATGGCTACACCTTC.

This clone was seen many times. This sequence joins TRBV4-1 and TRBJ2-2; D is uncertain. Trimming left V 3 bases short and J 0 bases short, with 5 bases between. The CDR3 has 14 residues. Germline CDR1 and CDR2: MGHRA and YSYEKL. Here the CDR3 reads CASSQGTNTGELFF. The CDR3 DNA sequence: TGCGCCAGCAGCCAGGGGACGAACACCGGGGAGCTGTTTTTT.

The chain's CDR3 is CASSRWVEQYF. CDR3 coding DNA: TGTGCCAGCAGCCGGTGGGTCGAGCAGTACTTC. The chain couples TRBV5-6 to TRBJ2-7, with D hard to call. V was trimmed by 4 bases and J by 6 bases, leaving 8 bases between them. This CDR3 spans 11 amino acids. The germline CDR1 and CDR2 sequences are SGHDT and YYEEEE.

This clone is a singleton in its sample. The rearrangement joins TRBV5-5 to TRBJ1-2; maybe TRBD1 (5 bases). Trimming took 2 bases from V and 5 from J, leaving 13 bases between them. This CDR3 is built from 14 residues. Germline assignment: CDR1 SGHKS and CDR2 YYEKEE (reference sequence). The CDR3: CASSLEGQPYGYTF. CDR3 nucleotide sequence: TGTGCCAGCAGCTTAGAAGGACAACCATATGGCTACACCTTC.

This chain links TRBV18 with TRBJ2-3; unclear D gene. V lost 6 bases and J lost 0, with 16 bases in between. CDR3 size: 16 residues. CDR1 and CDR2 (germline): KGHSH, LQKENI. Here the CDR3 reads CASSPVGFSSTDTQYF. In DNA form, the CDR3 reads TGTGCCAGCTCGCCAGTTGGGTTCTCCAGCACAGATACGCAGTATTTT.

The chain links TRBV5-1 to TRBJ2-7, with 7 bases lining up with TRBD1. The CDR3 runs 15 residues. Germline V gene lookup returns CDR1 SGHRS and CDR2 YFSETQ. After removal of 4 bases from V and 2 bases from J, the junction contained 9 bases not matched to a gene. The CDR3 DNA is TGCGCCAGCAGCGGAACCGGGACAGTCCCCTACGAGCAGTACTTC. Its protein is CASSGTGTVPYEQYF.

The CDR3 DNA reads TGTGCCAGTAGTATTCTACAGGCTACCGGGGAGCTGTTTTTT. Its protein product is CASSILQATGELFF. V is TRBV19 and J is TRBJ2-2, with a weak D call TRBD1 (5 bases). The ends were cut back, 3 bases at V and 5 bases at J, with 10 bases in the middle. The CDR3 covers 14 residues. The germline V gene has CDR1 LNHDA and CDR2 SQIVND (reference sequence).

Notes on this clone: Additional DNA sequences in this sample encode the identical CDR3. CDR3 sequence (DNA): TGTGCCAGCAGTTACTCTGGCACAGATACGCAGTATTTT. This gives the protein CASSYSGTDTQYF. The rearrangement joins TRBV6-5 to TRBJ2-3; D remains unclear. The CDR3 has 13 residues. Germline V gene lookup returns CDR1 MNHEY and CDR2 SVGAGI. The V end lost 0 bases, the J end lost 1 base, and 2 bases lay between the germline ends.

The rearrangement uses TRBV6-4 and TRBJ2-1; TRBD2 matches 9 bases. In germline, CDR1 is MRHNA, CDR2 SNTAGT. The CDR3 runs to 15 residues. The J segment lost 2 bases and the V segment lost 8 bases, leaving 7 bases of the junction unmatched. CDR3: CASGLAGATYNEQFF. Written as DNA, the CDR3 is TGTGCCAGCGGGTTAGCGGGGGCCACCTACAATGAGCAGTTCTTC.

The chain is built from TRBV13 and TRBJ1-6; D ambiguous. The CDR3 spans 15 residues. The V end was cut by 1 base, the J end by 4 bases, with 8 bases between. Germline-derived CDR1 and CDR2 are PRHDT and FYEKMQ (reference sequence). CDR3 nucleotides: TGTGCCAGCAGCTTAGAAGGACCATATAATTCACCCCTCCACTTT. It encodes CASSLEGPYNSPLHF.

This sequence joins TRBV5-6 and TRBJ2-7, with D uncertain. Germline loops: CDR1 SGHDT, CDR2 YYEEEE. The CDR3 covers 13 residues. Deletions cut 3 bases from V and 6 bases from J, with 13 bases between. The CDR3 spells CASSSGKPPEQYF. The CDR3 region has the DNA TGTGCCAGCAGCTCGGGCAAGCCGCCCGAGCAGTACTTC.

The chain combines TRBV7-8 with TRBJ2-7; D is perhaps TRBD1 (6 bases). Germline V gene data show CDR1 as SGHVS and CDR2 as FQNEAQ. CDR3 size: 15 residues. Trimming shortened V by 5 bases and J by 2 bases, and 16 bases separated the two germline ends. CDR3 sequence (DNA): TGTGCCAGCAGCCCCTTGGTGGGGGACACCTACGAGCAGTACTTC. The encoded protein is CASSPLVGDTYEQYF.

The V call is TRBV30, the J call TRBJ1-2; D may be TRBD1 (6 bases). The CDR3 contains 14 residues. The germline CDR1 and CDR2 sequences are GTSNPN and SVGIG (reference sequence). V was clipped by 1 base and J by 8 bases, with 17 bases between them. The CDR3 reads CAWSGLGRGVGYTF. CDR3 in DNA: TGTGCCTGGAGTGGTCTGGGCAGGGGTGTGGGCTACACCTTC.

J is TRBJ1-1 and V is TRBV7-2; D ambiguous. V lost 4 bases and J 1 base, leaving 13 bases between the germline ends. Germline-derived CDR1 and CDR2 are SGHTA and FQGNSA. This CDR3 contains 15 residues. The CDR3: CASSSRYWTNTEAFF. The DNA of the CDR3 is TGTGCCAGCAGCTCTAGGTACTGGACGAACACTGAAGCTTTCTTT. Using reference TRBV7-2 and TRBJ1-1 for the parts outside the CDR3, the full variable domain is GAGVSQSPSNKVTEKGKDVELRCDPISGHTALYWYRQSLGQGLEFLIYFQGNSAPDKSGLPSDRFSAERTGGSVSTLTIQRTQQEDSAVYLCASSSRYWTNTEAFFGQGTRLTVV.

This clone was seen only a few times. This chain joins TRBV25-1 and TRBJ2-2; D gene uncertain. Germline CDR1 is MGHDK and CDR2 is SYGVNS. V was shortened by 3 bases and J by 8 bases, with 16 bases between the two germline ends. The CDR3 is 15 residues long. The CDR3 sequence is CASSDERQGKGELFF. Written as DNA, the CDR3 is TGTGCCAGCAGTGACGAAAGGCAAGGGAAAGGGGAGCTGTTTTTT.

The chain has TRBV7-8 and TRBJ2-3; D remains unclear. V was shortened by 0 bases and J by 8 bases, with 12 bases between the two germline ends. Germline V gives CDR1 SGHVS, CDR2 FQNEAQ. The CDR3 is 14 residues long. The CDR3 reads CASSLAELVATQYF. Here the CDR3 DNA reads TGTGCCAGCAGCTTAGCGGAGTTAGTAGCTACGCAGTATTTT.

The J gene is TRBJ2-6, the V gene TRBV10-3; 7 bases line up with TRBD1. J lost 2 bases, V lost 0 bases, and 4 bases had no gene match. Germline lookup yields CDR1 ENHRY and CDR2 SYGVKD. The CDR3 is made up of 17 amino acids. CDR3 DNA sequence: TGTGCCATCAGTGAGTCGAACAGGGGAGCTGGGGCCAACGTCCTGACTTTC. It codes for CAISESNRGAGANVLTF.

CDR3 in DNA: TGCAGCGGACAGACTAGCGGGGCCGGGGAGCTGTTTTTT. As protein: CSGQTSGAGELFF. The V gene is TRBV29-1, the J gene TRBJ2-2, with TRBD2 matching 11 bases. Germline trimming cut 7 bases from V and 6 bases from J; bases unmatched to any gene: 4. The CDR3 sequence is 13 residues long. Germline CDR1 SQVTM, CDR2 ANQGSEA.

The CDR3 region is CASSLSIGTIPYSPLHF. CDR3 DNA: TGTGCCAGCAGCTTGTCGATCGGGACCATTCCATATTCACCCCTCCACTTT. V gene TRBV5-6 combines with J gene TRBJ1-6, with a weak D call TRBD1 (5 bases). CDR1 and CDR2 from the germline V gene are SGHDT and YYEEEE. This CDR3 contains 17 residues. V was clipped by 1 base and J by 8 bases, with 19 bases between them.